This T cell receptor beta chain was found in a study of human T cells and chemical hapten exposure. Background on the study: Sensitizing treatment utilized 2% DPC over an approximately 2 cm by approximately 2 cm portion of upper inner arm skin.

TCRdb called the RACE reads again in MiXCR, with one record for every CDR3 protein. The sample lists some 80,000 distinct CDR3 sequences, more than 9% occurring once. Notes on this clonotype: Its antigen is unidentified.

Regarding the study as a whole: Expanded TCRs clustered into significantly more large CDR3 similarity groups than controls, the analysis revealed.

The sample's time point: patch test 2, 6 weeks after DPC sensitization. Regarding treatment: therapeutic diphenylcyclopropenone sensitization with weekly scalp DPC. The CDR3 extends over 16 amino acids. Germline lookup yields CDR1 MDHEN and CDR2 SYDVKM. V lost 3 bases, J lost 0 bases, and 12 bases lay in between. Sequencing used whole blood, obtained in connection with sensitization to the hapten diphenylcyclopropenone (DPC). This TCR was sampled from a man aged 18 to 30 with alopecia areata. Some clones in this sample may be carry-over from other donors' samples. This chain uses TRBV28 with TRBJ1-5; no clear D. CDR3 in amino acids: CASSFPGSHSNQPQHF. The DNA of the CDR3 is TGTGCCAGCAGTTTCCCCGGGAGCCATAGCAATCAGCCCCAGCATTTT.